These 30 T cell receptor beta chains share one sample of origin, sequenced in a study of OX40 agonist ivuxolimab in advanced cancers. Some clones are missing from TCRdb's copy, which holds only in-frame ones; the method was immunoSEQ multiplex PCR. The top ten clones hold 15% to 20% of a sample with some 14,000 clones, around 84% of them seen once. Specimen: CD4+ or CD8+ T cells sorted from blood, collected in a trial of the OX40 agonist ivuxolimab. These receptors all stem from an adult with an advanced solid tumor such as melanoma, head and neck, liver or kidney cancer.

The chain links TRBV30 to TRBJ2-1, with D maybe TRBD1 (6 bases). Germline-derived CDR1 and CDR2 are GTSNPN and SVGIG (reference sequence). The CDR3 runs to 14 residues. V was cut by 3 bases and J by 0 bases, with 9 bases left in between. DNA of the CDR3: TGTGCCTGGAGGGGGGCCGTCTCCTACAATGAGCAGTTCTTC. Protein sequence: CAWRGAVSYNEQFF. The full variable domain, in which reference TRBV30 and TRBJ2-1 provide the parts outside the CDR3, is SQTIHQWPATLVQPVGSPLSLECTVEGTSNPNLYWYRQAAGRGLQLLFYSVGIGQISSEVPQNLSASRPQDRQFILSSKKLLLSDSGFYLCAWRGAVSYNEQFFGPGTRLTVL.

The chain links TRBV28 to TRBJ2-5; 12 bases are a match to TRBD2. V gave up 2 bases and J gave up 3 bases; unmatched junction bases: 16. Germline V gives CDR1 MDHEN, CDR2 SYDVKM. The CDR3 runs to 20 residues. CDR3 DNA: TGTGCCAGCAGTTTACCCCCCCGGACTAGCGGGACCCAGCGGAAAGAGACCCAGTACTTC. This gives the protein CASSLPPRTSGTQRKETQYF.

The chain joins TRBV28 to TRBJ1-2; TRBD1 is a possible D gene (6 bases). The V and J ends lost 4 bases and 6 bases respectively, with 15 bases between them. This CDR3 region has 14 residues. The germline V gene encodes CDR1 MDHEN and CDR2 SYDVKM. This CDR3 reads CASSSVVRGDGYTF. The CDR3 DNA is TGTGCCAGCAGTTCGGTGGTCAGGGGCGATGGCTACACCTTC.

This sequence joins TRBV7-9 and TRBJ2-3; no firm D call. Trimming shortened V by 6 bases and J by 1 base, and 5 bases separated the two germline ends. This CDR3 comprises 12 residues. CDR1 is SEHNR and CDR2 is FQNEAQ in the germline V gene (reference sequence). The CDR3, as DNA: TGTGCCAGCAGACAACGCACAGATACGCAGTATTTT. Translating it yields CASRQRTDTQYF.

V gene TRBV5-1 combines with J gene TRBJ2-1, with 13 bases aligning to TRBD2. V lost 5 bases and J lost 8; bases outside the gene matches: 13. The germline V gene has CDR1 SGHRS and CDR2 YFSETQ. The CDR3 loop spans 17 amino acids. The CDR3 DNA sequence: TGCGCCAGCAGGGGACTAGCGGGATCCGGGTACCACGATGAGCAGTTCTTC. Its protein product is CASRGLAGSGYHDEQFF.

The V and J genes are TRBV7-2 and TRBJ2-3; 13 bases map to TRBD2. The CDR3 covers 15 residues. V lost 6 bases and J lost 0; bases outside the gene matches: 0. CDR1 is SGHTA and CDR2 is FQGNSA in the germline V gene. The DNA of the CDR3 is TGTGCCAGCAGGGGACTAGCGGGAAGCACAGATACGCAGTATTTT. Translating gives CASRGLAGSTDTQYF.

The rearrangement links TRBV11-3 to TRBJ2-5, with 10 bases lining up with TRBD2. Trimming took 5 bases from V and 4 from J; bases not matched to a gene: 10. Germline CDR1 SGHNT, CDR2 YENEEA. This CDR3 comprises 16 residues. CDR3: CASSQDSSGSPETQYF. CDR3 nucleotide sequence: TGTGCCAGCAGCCAAGACTCTAGCGGGAGCCCAGAGACCCAGTACTTC.

This chain joins TRBV6-5 and TRBJ1-6, with no clear D. Germline V gene sequence: CDR1 MNHEY, CDR2 SVGAGI. V was pared by 8 bases and J by 0 bases, with 8 bases between. The CDR3 extends over 14 amino acids. CDR3 nucleotide sequence: TGTGCCAGCGGATGGAGCTCCTATAATTCACCCCTCCACTTT. Its translation: CASGWSSYNSPLHF.

This rearrangement joins TRBV28 to TRBJ2-3, with D unresolved. V gave up 6 bases and J gave up 6 bases, with 13 bases separating them. CDR3 size: 13 residues. Germline CDR1 reads MDHEN; CDR2 reads SYDVKM. Here the CDR3 DNA reads TGTGCCAGCAGGGGCCGAGGTTTCGATACGCAGTATTTT. Its translation is CASRGRGFDTQYF.

The rearrangement uses TRBV2 and TRBJ2-1; tentatively, D is TRBD2 (6 bases). This CDR3 is built from 14 residues. Trimming removed 4 bases at V and 8 bases at J, with 15 bases between. Per germline, CDR1 SNHLY and CDR2 FYNNEI. As DNA, the CDR3 is TGTGCCAGCAGTGGGGCATGGGGAGGTGATGAGCAGTTCTTC. This codes for CASSGAWGGDEQFF.

The V call is TRBV9, the J call TRBJ2-3; D is ambiguous. Trimming left V 5 bases short and J 0 bases short, with 4 bases between. CDR3 length: 12 residues. Germline CDR1 is SGDLS and CDR2 is YYNGEE. CDR3 nucleotides: TGTGCCAGCAGTTCTAGCACAGATACGCAGTATTTT. It yields the protein CASSSSTDTQYF.

This clone was detected only once. This chain joins TRBV5-1 and TRBJ2-7; TRBD2 matches at 11 bases. The CDR3 consists of 14 residues. With V trimmed by 4 bases and J by 4 bases, 4 bases remained unmatched. The germline V gene has CDR1 SGHRS and CDR2 YFSETQ. This CDR3 is CASSPGLAGYEQYF. The CDR3 nucleotides are TGCGCCAGCAGCCCCGGACTAGCGGGTTACGAGCAGTACTTC.

The chain carries TRBV11-3 and TRBJ1-1; no firm D call. The V and J ends lost 3 bases and 5 bases respectively, with 10 bases between them. The CDR3 loop spans 13 amino acids. Germline V gene sequence: CDR1 SGHNT, CDR2 YENEEA. CDR3 DNA sequence: TGTGCCAGCAGCTTGGGCCCCGGGACTGAAGCTTTCTTT. Amino acids: CASSLGPGTEAFF.

The rearrangement uses TRBV27 and TRBJ2-7, with 7 bases that match TRBD2. CDR3 length: 13 residues. Looked up from germline, CDR1 is MNHEY and CDR2 is SMNVEV (reference sequence). V dropped 4 bases and J dropped 6; count of bases not matched to a gene: 6. The CDR3 protein is CASSYAREGEQYF. DNA of the CDR3: TGTGCCAGCAGTTACGCCAGGGAGGGCGAGCAGTACTTC.

This chain connects TRBV28 to TRBJ2-7; no definite D call. Germline V CDR1 and CDR2: MDHEN, SYDVKM. The CDR3 loop spans 15 amino acids. Deletions cut 3 bases from V and 2 bases from J, with 14 bases between. CDR3 protein: CASSFLGTETYEQYF. CDR3 DNA sequence: TGTGCCAGCAGTTTTTTGGGAACGGAAACCTACGAGCAGTACTTC.

About this clone itself: Other nucleotide sequences in the sample specify the same CDR3. The rearrangement links TRBV6-5 to TRBJ2-1, with D possibly matching TRBD2 (5 bases). The CDR3 contains 14 residues. The ends were cut back, 6 bases at V and 0 bases at J, with 9 bases in the middle. CDR1 MNHEY and CDR2 SVGAGI come from the germline V gene. In nucleotides, the CDR3 is TGTGCCAGCAGCCCGGGATTCTCCTACAATGAGCAGTTCTTC. The encoded protein is CASSPGFSYNEQFF.

The chain has TRBV5-1 and TRBJ1-5; TRBD1 matches at 9 bases. CDR1 SGHRS and CDR2 YFSETQ come from the germline V gene. CDR3 size: 15 residues. With 3 bases clipped from V and 0 bases from J, the junction kept 1 base outside the gene matches. CDR3 DNA: TGCGCCAGCAGCTGGACAGGGGATAGCAATCAGCCCCAGCATTTT. Encoded protein: CASSWTGDSNQPQHF.

This clone qualifies as medium-sized. This chain links TRBV7-9 with TRBJ1-2, with a possible D match to TRBD1 (5 bases). CDR1 SEHNR and CDR2 FQNEAQ come from the germline V gene (reference sequence). CDR3 length: 11 amino acids. V dropped 5 bases and J dropped 7 bases, with 8 bases sitting between them. As DNA, the CDR3 is TGTGCCAGCAGCCGGGGGGGTGGCTACACCTTC. It is translated as CASSRGGGYTF.

In its sample, this clone was seen once. The V call is TRBV6-5, the J call TRBJ1-1; 8 nucleotides line up with TRBD1. The length of the CDR3 is 15 residues. V dropped 4 bases and J dropped 5; count of bases not matched to a gene: 9. Germline-derived CDR1 and CDR2 are MNHEY and SVGAGI. CDR3 in DNA: TGTGCCAGCAGTTGGAACTCAGGGGGCCTTACTGAAGCTTTCTTT. Encoded protein: CASSWNSGGLTEAFF.

This rearrangement joins TRBV7-8 to TRBJ2-7; 9 bases line up with TRBD1. The germline V gene encodes CDR1 SGHVS and CDR2 FQNEAQ. The ends lost 8 bases at V and 6 bases at J; junction bases unmatched: 11. The CDR3 is 14 residues long. CDR3 region: CASARDRVTREQYF. In DNA form, the CDR3 reads TGTGCCAGCGCCCGGGACAGGGTGACCCGCGAGCAGTACTTC.

V and J are TRBV5-4 and TRBJ2-1; D is unresolved. V shed 2 bases and J shed 5 bases, with 14 bases lying between them. The CDR3 spans 15 residues. Germline V gene lookup returns CDR1 SGHNT and CDR2 YYREEE (reference sequence). CDR3 loop: CASSLFSRPHNEQFF. The CDR3 DNA sequence: TGTGCCAGCAGCTTATTTAGTCGGCCCCACAATGAGCAGTTCTTC.

The chain uses TRBV28 and TRBJ2-3; no firm D call. Germline CDR1 MDHEN, CDR2 SYDVKM. V was clipped by 8 bases and J by 3 bases, with 18 bases between them. CDR3 length: 15 amino acids. CDR3 nucleotides: TGTGCCAGCCACTCTGGGCAGACCTTAACAGATACGCAGTATTTT. Encoded protein: CASHSGQTLTDTQYF.

This CDR3 reads CASSPRNLYSPLHF. Written as DNA, the CDR3 is TGTGCCAGCAGCCCGAGAAATTTGTATTCACCCCTCCACTTT. This rearrangement joins TRBV5-6 to TRBJ1-6; D gene uncertain. V lost 4 bases, J lost 8 bases, and 13 bases lay in between. There are 14 residues in the CDR3. CDR1 and CDR2 from the germline V gene are SGHDT and YYEEEE.

The chain couples TRBV6-6 to TRBJ1-4, with no clear D. Trimming stripped 0 bases from V and 7 bases from J, with 9 bases between. CDR3 size: 14 residues. Germline V gives CDR1 MNHNY, CDR2 SVGAGI (reference sequence). This chain's CDR3 is CASSYSGRTEKLFF. The CDR3 DNA reads TGTGCCAGCAGTTACTCTGGACGGACTGAAAAACTGTTTTTT.

CDR3 nucleotides: TGCAGCGTTAGCCTAGCGGGAGCATACTACGAGCAGTACTTC. It codes for CSVSLAGAYYEQYF. The chain links TRBV29-1 to TRBJ2-7; 10 bases are a match to TRBD2. CDR1 and CDR2 (germline): SQVTM, ANQGSEA. V was clipped by 5 bases and J by 3 bases; unmatched bases: 7. There are 14 residues in the CDR3.

In DNA, the CDR3 is TGTGCCAGCAGCCACAGTAGCGGGCAAGAGACCCAGTACTTC. This encodes CASSHSSGQETQYF. The V and J genes are TRBV7-9 and TRBJ2-5, with 7 bases matching TRBD2. Germline V gives CDR1 SEHNR, CDR2 FQNEAQ (reference sequence). The CDR3 covers 14 residues. The trim removed 5 bases at V and 2 bases at J, leaving 5 bases unmatched.

The V call is TRBV18, the J call TRBJ1-2; no reliable D call. Germline assignment: CDR1 KGHSH and CDR2 LQKENI. V dropped 8 bases and J dropped 2 bases, with 9 bases sitting between them. CDR3 length: 12 amino acids. CDR3 residues: CASRTFNYGYTF. The CDR3 nucleotides are TGTGCCAGCAGGACTTTCAACTATGGCTACACCTTC.

This chain connects TRBV11-1 to TRBJ2-5; D assignment may be TRBD1 or TRBD2 (5 bases each). Germline V CDR1 and CDR2: SGHAT, FQDESV (reference sequence). Trimming took off 2 bases at V and 0 bases at J, with 10 bases between the two ends. The CDR3 consists of 15 residues. This CDR3 reads CASSLKGEYQETQYF. CDR3 DNA: TGTGCCAGCAGCTTAAAAGGGGAGTACCAAGAGACCCAGTACTTC.

The chain recombines TRBV5-1 with TRBJ2-3, with 8 positions matching TRBD2. Germline V lookup: CDR1 SGHRS, CDR2 YFSETQ. There are 14 residues in the CDR3. With 4 bases clipped from V and 4 bases from J, the junction kept 5 bases outside the gene matches. The CDR3 loop is CASSVSGSPDTQYF. The CDR3 coding sequence is TGCGCCAGCAGCGTGAGCGGGAGCCCAGATACGCAGTATTTT.

This chain links TRBV5-4 with TRBJ2-7; possibly TRBD2 for D (6 bases). The V gene's germline CDR1 is SGHNT and CDR2 YYREEE (reference sequence). V was cut by 5 bases and J by 4 bases, with 16 bases left in between. This CDR3 region has 14 residues. CDR3 protein: CASRSGGGRYEQYF. The DNA for the CDR3 is TGTGCCAGCAGGTCGGGCGGAGGGAGGTACGAGCAGTACTTC. Complete variable domain (other parts from reference TRBV5-4 and TRBJ2-7): ETGVTQSPTHLIKTRGQQVTLRCSSQSGHNTVSWYQQALGQGPQFIFQYYREEENGRGNFPPRFSGLQFPNYSSELNVNALELDDSALYLCASRSGGGRYEQYFGPGTRLTVT.